This T cell receptor beta chain appears in the sequencing data of a study of T cells in Graves' hyperthyroidism and ophthalmopathy. Reasons for excluding patients were uncontrolled infection, other autoimmune disease, pregnancy or lactation. This clonotype was picked up many times. RNA transcripts provided the source from which TCR beta CDR3 regions were amplified. With the HTBI primer set, the TCR CDR3 went through a first round of RT-PCR. TCRdb itself ran the multiplex PCR reads through MiXCR, one entry per CDR3 protein. The profile covers 340,000 or so distinct CDR3 sequences, with around 23% appearing a single time and about 50% taken by the ten largest. The TCR originated in a woman in her forties or fifties with Graves' hyperthyroidism. Sequenced: blood.

This CDR3 is CASSSQGDRAKGEQFF. Here the CDR3 DNA reads TGCGCCAGCAGCTCCCAAGGGGACAGGGCTAAGGGTGAGCAGTTCTTC. The gene calls are TRBV5-1 and TRBJ2-1, with 9 bases matching TRBD1. The V gene's germline CDR1 is SGHRS and CDR2 YFSETQ. The CDR3 covers 16 residues. Trimming removed 3 bases from V and 9 bases from J; junction bases left unmatched: 13. The full variable domain, rest sourced from reference TRBV5-1 and TRBJ2-1, is KAGVTQTPRYLIKTRGQQVTLSCSPISGHRSVSWYQQTPGQGLQFLFEYFSETQRNKGNFPGRFSGRQFSNSRSEMNVSTLELGDSALYLCASSSQGDRAKGEQFFGPGTRLTVL.